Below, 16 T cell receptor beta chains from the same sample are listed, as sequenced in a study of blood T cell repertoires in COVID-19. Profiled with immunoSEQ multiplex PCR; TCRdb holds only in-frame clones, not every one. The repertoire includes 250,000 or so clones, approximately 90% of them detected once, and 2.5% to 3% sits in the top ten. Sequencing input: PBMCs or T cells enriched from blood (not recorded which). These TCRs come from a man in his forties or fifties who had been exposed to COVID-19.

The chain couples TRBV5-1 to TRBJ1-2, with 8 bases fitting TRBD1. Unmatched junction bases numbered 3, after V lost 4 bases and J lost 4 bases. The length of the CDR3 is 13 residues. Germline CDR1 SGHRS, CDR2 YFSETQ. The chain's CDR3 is CASSAGGSYGYTF. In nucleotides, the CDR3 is TGCGCCAGCAGCGCAGGGGGCTCCTATGGCTACACCTTC.

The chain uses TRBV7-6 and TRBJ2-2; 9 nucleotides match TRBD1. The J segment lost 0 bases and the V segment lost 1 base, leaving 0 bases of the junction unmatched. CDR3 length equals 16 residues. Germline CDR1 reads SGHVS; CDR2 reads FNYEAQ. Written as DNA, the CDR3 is TGTGCCAGCAGCTTAGGGACAGGGGCGAACACCGGGGAGCTGTTTTTT. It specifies CASSLGTGANTGELFF.

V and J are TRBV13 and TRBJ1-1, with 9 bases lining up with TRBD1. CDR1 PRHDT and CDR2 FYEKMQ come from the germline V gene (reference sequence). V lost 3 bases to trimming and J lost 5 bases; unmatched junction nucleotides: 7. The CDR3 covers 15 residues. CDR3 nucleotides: TGTGCCAGCAGCTTGGGGGGGACAGGGTGGACTGAAGCTTTCTTT. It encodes CASSLGGTGWTEAFF.

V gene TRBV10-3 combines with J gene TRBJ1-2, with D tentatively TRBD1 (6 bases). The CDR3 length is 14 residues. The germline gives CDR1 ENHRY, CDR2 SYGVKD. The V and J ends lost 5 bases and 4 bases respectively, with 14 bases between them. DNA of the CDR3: TGTGCCATCAGTTCGGACAGCGAGGCCTATGGCTACACCTTC. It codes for CAISSDSEAYGYTF.

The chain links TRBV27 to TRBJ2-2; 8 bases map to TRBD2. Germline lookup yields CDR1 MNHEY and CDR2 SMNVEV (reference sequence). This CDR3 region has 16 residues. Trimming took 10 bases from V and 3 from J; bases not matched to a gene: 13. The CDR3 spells CANLTGGGADTGELFF. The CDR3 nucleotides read TGTGCCAACCTGACCGGGGGGGGTGCAGACACCGGGGAGCTGTTTTTT.

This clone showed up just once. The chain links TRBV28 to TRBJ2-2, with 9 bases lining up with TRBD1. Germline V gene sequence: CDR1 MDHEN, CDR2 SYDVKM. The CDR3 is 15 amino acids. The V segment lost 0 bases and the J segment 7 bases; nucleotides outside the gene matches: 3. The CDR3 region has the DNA TGTGCCAGCAGTTTATGGGGGACAGGGAGCGGGGAGCTGTTTTTT. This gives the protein CASSLWGTGSGELFF.

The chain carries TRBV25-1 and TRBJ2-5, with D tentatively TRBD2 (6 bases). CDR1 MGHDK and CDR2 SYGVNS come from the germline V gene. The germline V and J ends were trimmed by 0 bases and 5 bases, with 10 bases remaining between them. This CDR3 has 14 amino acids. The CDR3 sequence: CASSEYGGGETQYF. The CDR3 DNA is TGTGCCAGCAGTGAATACGGGGGAGGTGAGACCCAGTACTTC.

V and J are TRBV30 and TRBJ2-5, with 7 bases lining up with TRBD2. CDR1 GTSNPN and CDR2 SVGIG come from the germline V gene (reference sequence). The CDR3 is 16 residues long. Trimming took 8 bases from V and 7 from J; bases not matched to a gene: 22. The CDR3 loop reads CALGGGGRPGFRTQYF. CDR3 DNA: TGTGCCCTGGGGGGGGGAGGGAGGCCGGGATTCCGGACCCAGTACTTC.

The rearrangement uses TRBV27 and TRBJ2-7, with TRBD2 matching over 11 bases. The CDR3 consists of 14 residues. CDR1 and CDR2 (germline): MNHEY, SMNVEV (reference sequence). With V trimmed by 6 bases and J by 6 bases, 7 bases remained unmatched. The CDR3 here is CASRGLAAVSEQYF. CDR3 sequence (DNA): TGTGCCAGCAGGGGACTAGCGGCGGTCTCCGAGCAGTACTTC.

CDR3 sequence: CASSDRQGPEAFF. The CDR3 region has the DNA TGCGCCAGCAGCGACCGACAGGGCCCTGAAGCTTTCTTT. The chain combines TRBV5-1 with TRBJ1-1; 7 bases map to TRBD1. The ends lost 4 bases at V and 6 bases at J; junction bases unmatched: 6. The CDR3 length is 13 residues. Per germline, CDR1 SGHRS and CDR2 YFSETQ.

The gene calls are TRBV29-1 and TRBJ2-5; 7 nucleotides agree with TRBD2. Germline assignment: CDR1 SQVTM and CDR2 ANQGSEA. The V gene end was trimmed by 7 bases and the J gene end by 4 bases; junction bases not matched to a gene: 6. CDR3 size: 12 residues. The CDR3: CSGWEGRETQYF. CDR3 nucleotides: TGCAGCGGCTGGGAGGGGAGAGAGACCCAGTACTTC. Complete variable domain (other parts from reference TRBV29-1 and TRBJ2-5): SAVISQKPSRDICQRGTSLTIQCQVDSQVTMMFWYRQQPGQSLTLIATANQGSEATYESGFVIDKFPISRPNLTFSTLTVSNMSPEDSSIYLCSGWEGRETQYFGPGTRLLVL.

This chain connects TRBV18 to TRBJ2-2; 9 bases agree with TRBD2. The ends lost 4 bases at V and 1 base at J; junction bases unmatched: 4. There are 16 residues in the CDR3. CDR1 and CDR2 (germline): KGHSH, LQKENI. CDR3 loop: CASSRELAGNTGELFF. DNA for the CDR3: TGTGCCAGCTCACGGGAACTAGCGGGGAACACCGGGGAGCTGTTTTTT.

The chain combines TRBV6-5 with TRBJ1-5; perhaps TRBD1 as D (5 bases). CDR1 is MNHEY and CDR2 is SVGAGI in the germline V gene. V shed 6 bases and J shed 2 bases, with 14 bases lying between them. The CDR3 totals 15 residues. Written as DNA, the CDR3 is TGTGCCAGCAGGGGCCGGGCGGGGGGCAATCAGCCCCAGCATTTT. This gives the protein CASRGRAGGNQPQHF.

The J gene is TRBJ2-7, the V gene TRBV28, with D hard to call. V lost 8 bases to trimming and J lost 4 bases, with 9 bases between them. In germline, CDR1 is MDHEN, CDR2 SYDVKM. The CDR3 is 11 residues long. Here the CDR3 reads CASFSHYEQYF. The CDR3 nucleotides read TGTGCCAGCTTTAGCCATTACGAGCAGTACTTC. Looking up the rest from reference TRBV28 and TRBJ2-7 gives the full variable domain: DVKVTQSSRYLVKRTGEKVFLECVQDMDHENMFWYRQDPGLGLRLIYFSYDVKMKEKGDIPEGYSVSREKKERFSLILESASTNQTSMYLCASFSHYEQYFGPGTRLTVT.

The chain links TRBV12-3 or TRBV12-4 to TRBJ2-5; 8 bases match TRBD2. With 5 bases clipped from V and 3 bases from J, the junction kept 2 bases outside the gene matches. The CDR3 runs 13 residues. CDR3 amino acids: CASSGGRKETQYF. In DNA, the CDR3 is TGTGCCAGCAGTGGCGGGAGGAAAGAGACCCAGTACTTC.

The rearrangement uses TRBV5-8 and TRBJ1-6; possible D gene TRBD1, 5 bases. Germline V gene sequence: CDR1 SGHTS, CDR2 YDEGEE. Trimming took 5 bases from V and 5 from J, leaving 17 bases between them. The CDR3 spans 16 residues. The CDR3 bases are TGTGCCAGCAGGCCCAGACAGTACAGAAATAATTCACCCCTCCACTTT. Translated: CASRPRQYRNNSPLHF.